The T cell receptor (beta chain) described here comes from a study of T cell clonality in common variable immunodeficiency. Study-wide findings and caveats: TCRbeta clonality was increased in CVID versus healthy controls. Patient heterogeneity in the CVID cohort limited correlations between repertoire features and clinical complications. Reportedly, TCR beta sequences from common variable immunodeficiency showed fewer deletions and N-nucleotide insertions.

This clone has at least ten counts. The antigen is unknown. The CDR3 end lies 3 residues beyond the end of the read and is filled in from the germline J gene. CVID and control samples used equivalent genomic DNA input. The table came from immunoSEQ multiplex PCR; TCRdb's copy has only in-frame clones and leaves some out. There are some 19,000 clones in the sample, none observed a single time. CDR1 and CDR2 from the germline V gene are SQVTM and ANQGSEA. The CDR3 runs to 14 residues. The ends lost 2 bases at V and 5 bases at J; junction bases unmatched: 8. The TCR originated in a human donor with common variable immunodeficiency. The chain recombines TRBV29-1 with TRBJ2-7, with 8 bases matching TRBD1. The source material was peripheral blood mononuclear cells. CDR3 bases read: TGCAGCGTTGAACAGCAGGGGGCAGGGGACGAG. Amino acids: CSVEQQGAGDE. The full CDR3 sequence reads CSVEQQGAGDEQYF.